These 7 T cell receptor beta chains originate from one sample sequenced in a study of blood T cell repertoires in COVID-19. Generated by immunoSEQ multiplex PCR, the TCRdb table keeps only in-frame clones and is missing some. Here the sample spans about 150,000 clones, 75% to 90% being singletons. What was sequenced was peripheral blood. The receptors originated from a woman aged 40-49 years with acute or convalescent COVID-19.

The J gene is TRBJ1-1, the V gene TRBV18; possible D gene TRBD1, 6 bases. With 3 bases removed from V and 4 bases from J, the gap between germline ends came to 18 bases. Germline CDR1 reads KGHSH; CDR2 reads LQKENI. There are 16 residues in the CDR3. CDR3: CASSPATTTGFTEAFF. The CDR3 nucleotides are TGTGCCAGCTCACCCGCTACTACCACAGGGTTCACTGAAGCTTTCTTT. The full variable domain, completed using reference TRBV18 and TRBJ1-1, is NAGVMQNPRHLVRRRGQEARLRCSPMKGHSHVYWYRQLPEEGLKFMVYLQKENIIDESGMPKERFSAEFPKEGPSILRIQQVVRGDSAAYFCASSPATTTGFTEAFFGQGTRLTVV.

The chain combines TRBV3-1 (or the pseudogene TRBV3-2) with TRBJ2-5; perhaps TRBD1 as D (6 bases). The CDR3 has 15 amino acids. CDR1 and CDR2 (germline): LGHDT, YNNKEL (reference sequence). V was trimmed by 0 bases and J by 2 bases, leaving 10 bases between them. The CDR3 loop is CASSQDRDIQETQYF. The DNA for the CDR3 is TGTGCCAGCAGCCAAGACCGGGACATACAAGAGACCCAGTACTTC.

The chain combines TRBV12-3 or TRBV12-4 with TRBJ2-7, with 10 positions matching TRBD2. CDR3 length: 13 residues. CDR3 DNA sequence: TGTGCAGTACGGCTAGCGGGAGAAAGGGAGCAGTACTTC. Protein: CAVRLAGEREQYF.

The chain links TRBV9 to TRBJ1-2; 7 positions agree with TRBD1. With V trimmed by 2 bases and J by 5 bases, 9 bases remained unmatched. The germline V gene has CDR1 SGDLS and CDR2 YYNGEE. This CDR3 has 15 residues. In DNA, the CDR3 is TGTGCCAGCAGCGTCGTACAGGGGCAGCCGTATGGCTACACCTTC. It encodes CASSVVQGQPYGYTF.

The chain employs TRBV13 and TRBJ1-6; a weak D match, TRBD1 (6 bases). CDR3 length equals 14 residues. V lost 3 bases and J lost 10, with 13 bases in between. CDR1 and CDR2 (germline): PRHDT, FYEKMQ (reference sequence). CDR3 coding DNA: TGTGCCAGCAGCTTTGAACAGGGAAGGTCACCCCTCCACTTT. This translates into CASSFEQGRSPLHF.

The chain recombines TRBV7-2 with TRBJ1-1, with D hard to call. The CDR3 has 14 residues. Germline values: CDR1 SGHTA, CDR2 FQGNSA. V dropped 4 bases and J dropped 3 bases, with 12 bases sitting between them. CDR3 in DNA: TGTGCCAGCAGCTCGAGACGTCAGGACACTGAAGCTTTCTTT. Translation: CASSSRRQDTEAFF. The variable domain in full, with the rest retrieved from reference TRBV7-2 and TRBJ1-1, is GAGVSQSPSNKVTEKGKDVELRCDPISGHTALYWYRQSLGQGLEFLIYFQGNSAPDKSGLPSDRFSAERTGGSVSTLTIQRTQQEDSAVYLCASSSRRQDTEAFFGQGTRLTVV.

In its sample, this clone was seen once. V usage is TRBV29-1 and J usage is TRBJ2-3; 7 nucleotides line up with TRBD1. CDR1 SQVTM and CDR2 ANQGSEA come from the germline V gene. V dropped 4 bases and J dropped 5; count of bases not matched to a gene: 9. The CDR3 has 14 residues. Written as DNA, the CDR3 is TGCAGCGTTGCCCCCGGGACAGCCGTAGATACGCAGTATTTT. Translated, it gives CSVAPGTAVDTQYF.